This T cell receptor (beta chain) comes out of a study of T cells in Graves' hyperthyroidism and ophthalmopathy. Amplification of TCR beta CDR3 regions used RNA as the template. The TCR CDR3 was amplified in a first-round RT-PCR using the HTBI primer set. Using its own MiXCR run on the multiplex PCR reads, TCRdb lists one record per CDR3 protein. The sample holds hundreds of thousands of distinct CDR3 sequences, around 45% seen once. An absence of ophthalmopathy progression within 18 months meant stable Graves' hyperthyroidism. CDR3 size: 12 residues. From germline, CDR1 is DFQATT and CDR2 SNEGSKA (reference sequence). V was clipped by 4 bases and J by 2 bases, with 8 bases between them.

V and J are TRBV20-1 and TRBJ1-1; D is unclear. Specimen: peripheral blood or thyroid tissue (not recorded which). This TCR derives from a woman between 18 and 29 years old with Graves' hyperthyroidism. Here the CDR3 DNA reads TGCAGTGCTAACCGGGGAAACACTGAAGCTTTCTTT. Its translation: CSANRGNTEAFF.